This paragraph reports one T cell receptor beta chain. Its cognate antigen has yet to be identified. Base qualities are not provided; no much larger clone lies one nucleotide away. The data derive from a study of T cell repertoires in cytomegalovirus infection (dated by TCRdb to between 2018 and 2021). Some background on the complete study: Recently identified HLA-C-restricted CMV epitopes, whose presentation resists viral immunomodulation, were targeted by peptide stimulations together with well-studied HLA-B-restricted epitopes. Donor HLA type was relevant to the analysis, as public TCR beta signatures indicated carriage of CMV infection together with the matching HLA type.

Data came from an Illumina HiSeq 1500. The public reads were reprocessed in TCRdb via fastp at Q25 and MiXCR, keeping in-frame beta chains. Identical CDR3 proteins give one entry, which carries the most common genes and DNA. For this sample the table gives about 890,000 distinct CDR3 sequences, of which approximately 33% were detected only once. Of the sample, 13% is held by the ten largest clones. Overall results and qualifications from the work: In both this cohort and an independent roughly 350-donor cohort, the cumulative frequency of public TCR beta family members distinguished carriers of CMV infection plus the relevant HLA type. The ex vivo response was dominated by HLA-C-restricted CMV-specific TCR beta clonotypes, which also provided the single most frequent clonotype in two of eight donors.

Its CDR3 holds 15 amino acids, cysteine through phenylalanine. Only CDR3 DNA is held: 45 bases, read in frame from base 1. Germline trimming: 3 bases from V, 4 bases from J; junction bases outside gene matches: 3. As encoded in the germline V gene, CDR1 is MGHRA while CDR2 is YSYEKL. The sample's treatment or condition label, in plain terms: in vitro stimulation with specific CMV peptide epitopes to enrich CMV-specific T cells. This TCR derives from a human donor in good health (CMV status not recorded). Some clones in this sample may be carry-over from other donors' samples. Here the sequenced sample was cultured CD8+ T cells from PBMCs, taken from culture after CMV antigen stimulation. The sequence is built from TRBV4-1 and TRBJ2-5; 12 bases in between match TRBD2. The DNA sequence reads TGCGCCAGCAGCCATCAGACTAGCGGGGGAGAGACCCAGTACTTC. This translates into CASSHQTSGGETQYF.